This T cell receptor (beta chain) was found in a study of T cells in Graves' hyperthyroidism and ophthalmopathy. PBMCs came from 10 ml fresh peripheral blood. Findings and limits, study-wide: Blood also carried most thyroid clonotypes expanded above 0.001. A model using 13 V-J features told ophthalmopathy apart from stable hyperthyroidism. Median prediction lead before ophthalmopathy onset was around seven months with the model.

A few counts support this clonotype. Its antigen is not known. The CDR3 extends over 13 amino acids. CDR1 is SGHVS and CDR2 is FQNEAQ in the germline V gene. V was cut by 4 bases and J by 4 bases, with 10 bases left in between. RNA transcripts were the template for amplifying TCR beta CDR3 regions. First-round RT-PCR targeting the TCR CDR3 was performed with the HTBI primer set. One entry per CDR3 protein results from TCRdb running MiXCR on the multiplex PCR reads. Of hundreds of thousands of distinct CDR3 sequences listed, less than 20% are singletons. The J gene is TRBJ1-2, the V gene TRBV7-8, with D maybe TRBD1 (5 bases). This clonotype was obtained from a man aged 40-55 years with Graves' ophthalmopathy. The material sequenced was blood. The CDR3 is CASSSRDGYGYTF. The CDR3 coding sequence is TGTGCCAGCAGCTCACGGGACGGCTATGGCTACACCTTC.